The rows below give T cell receptor beta chains drawn from one sample of a study of blood T cell repertoires in COVID-19. Clones were sequenced by immunoSEQ multiplex PCR, and TCRdb holds only the in-frame ones, with some missing. The table lists about 65,000 clones, around 90% of them singletons. Sequencing input: peripheral blood. These receptors were obtained from a man in his fifties or sixties with acute or convalescent COVID-19. The CDR3 runs from the conserved cysteine through the conserved F or W. The order of the fields is V gene, J gene, D gene, clone size, CDR3 length, CDR3 protein, CDR3 DNA. D genes are given only for firm matches. The size of a clone is reported for some rows only, either as once, few or many, or as a class for expanded clones.

V: TRBV10-1; J: TRBJ2-3; D: -; size: -; length: 13; CDR3: CASNAGGTDTQYF; DNA: TGCGCCAGCAATGCCGGGGGAACAGATACGCAGTATTTT
V: TRBV30; J: TRBJ2-5; D: TRBD1; size: -; length: 15; CDR3: CAWRLDRRGRETQYF; DNA: TGTGCCTGGAGGCTGGACAGGCGCGGTCGAGAGACCCAGTACTTC
V: TRBV27; J: TRBJ1-6; D: TRBD1; size: -; length: 17; CDR3: CASSFYGGTGDYSPLHF; DNA: TGTGCCAGCAGTTTCTACGGGGGGACAGGGGATTATTCACCCCTCCACTTT
V: TRBV10-3; J: TRBJ1-5; D: TRBD1; size: -; length: 18; CDR3: CAISESPFTDRDVKPQHF; DNA: TGTGCCATCAGTGAGTCGCCCTTCACGGACAGGGACGTGAAGCCCCAGCATTTT
V: TRBV2; J: TRBJ1-2; D: -; size: -; length: 13; CDR3: CASSFKLYYGYTF; DNA: TGTGCCAGCAGTTTTAAGCTTTACTATGGCTACACCTTC
V: TRBV10-3; J: TRBJ2-3; D: -; size: -; length: 12; CDR3: CAISEPNDTQYF; DNA: TGTGCCATCAGTGAGCCAAATGATACGCAGTATTTT
V: TRBV9; J: TRBJ2-1; D: -; size: -; length: 13; CDR3: CASSVESQNEQFF; DNA: TGTGCCAGCAGCGTAGAAAGTCAGAATGAGCAGTTCTTC
V: TRBV7-9; J: TRBJ1-3; D: -; size: -; length: 16; CDR3: CASSFSGTNSGNTIYF; DNA: TGTGCCAGCAGCTTTTCCGGGACTAACTCTGGAAACACCATATATTTT
V: TRBV24-1; J: TRBJ2-3; D: -; size: -; length: 14; CDR3: CATSVSRVADTQYF; DNA: TGTGCCACCAGTGTGTCGAGGGTTGCAGATACGCAGTATTTT
V: TRBV7-6; J: TRBJ2-1; D: TRBD2; size: -; length: 17; CDR3: CASSSAGASGEYNEQFF; DNA: TGTGCCAGCAGTTCAGCGGGGGCTAGCGGGGAATACAATGAGCAGTTCTTC
V: TRBV9; J: TRBJ1-3; D: -; size: -; length: 13; CDR3: CASQQQGGNTIYF; DNA: TGTGCCAGTCAACAGCAGGGGGGAAACACCATATATTTT
V: TRBV7-2; J: TRBJ2-1; D: TRBD2; size: -; length: 15; CDR3: CASSLDGGGALEQFF; DNA: TGTGCCAGCAGCTTAGACGGCGGGGGGGCCCTTGAGCAGTTCTTC
V: TRBV7-8; J: TRBJ2-7; D: -; size: -; length: 13; CDR3: CASSLELHYEQYF; DNA: TGTGCCAGCAGCTTAGAACTGCACTACGAGCAGTACTTC
V: TRBV3-1/TRBV3-2; J: TRBJ2-3; D: TRBD2; size: -; length: 17; CDR3: CASSQGASGANTDTQYF; DNA: TGTGCCAGCAGCCAAGGGGCTAGCGGGGCCAACACAGATACGCAGTATTTT
V: TRBV7-9; J: TRBJ2-5; D: -; size: -; length: 16; CDR3: CASSLKATGFPSTQYF; DNA: TGTGCCAGCAGCCTCAAGGCTACGGGGTTCCCTTCGACCCAGTACTTC
V: TRBV5-1; J: TRBJ1-6; D: TRBD1; size: once; length: 15; CDR3: CASSVRTGANSPLHF; DNA: TGCGCCAGCAGCGTGAGGACAGGGGCGAATTCACCCCTCCACTTT
V: TRBV5-1; J: TRBJ2-2; D: -; size: -; length: 13; CDR3: CASSLSVTGELFF; DNA: TGCGCCAGCAGTCTTTCCGTCACCGGGGAGCTGTTTTTT
V: TRBV9; J: TRBJ2-7; D: -; size: -; length: 15; CDR3: CASSTSSDANYEQYF; DNA: TGTGCCAGCAGCACATCTAGCGACGCAAACTACGAGCAGTACTTC
V: TRBV10-2; J: TRBJ1-6; D: -; size: -; length: 13; CDR3: CASSESRDLPLHF; DNA: TGCGCCAGCAGTGAGTCGCGGGATTTACCCCTCCACTTT
V: TRBV3-1/TRBV3-2; J: TRBJ2-3; D: TRBD2; size: -; length: 16; CDR3: CASSPRSRGSTDTQYF; DNA: TGTGCCAGCAGCCCCAGGTCGCGGGGGTCCACAGATACGCAGTATTTT
V: TRBV5-6; J: TRBJ1-6; D: TRBD1; size: -; length: 15; CDR3: CASSFATTGGSPLHF; DNA: TGTGCCAGCAGCTTCGCCACAACAGGGGGATCACCCCTCCACTTT
V: TRBV7-9; J: TRBJ1-1; D: -; size: few; length: 14; CDR3: CASSPDSLNTEAFF; DNA: TGTGCCAGCAGCCCCGACAGTTTGAACACTGAAGCTTTCTTT
V: TRBV5-8; J: TRBJ2-5; D: TRBD1; size: -; length: 15; CDR3: CASSSTGTPLETQYF; DNA: TGTGCCAGCAGCTCGACAGGGACCCCCCTGGAGACCCAGTACTTC
V: TRBV6-2/TRBV6-3; J: TRBJ1-2; D: -; size: -; length: 12; CDR3: CASSLQGRGYTF; DNA: TGTGCCAGCAGTCTCCAGGGGCGCGGCTACACCTTC
V: TRBV30; J: TRBJ2-6; D: -; size: -; length: 13; CDR3: CAWSSVGGDVLTF; DNA: TGTGCCTGGAGTTCGGTCGGGGGTGACGTCCTGACTTTC
V: TRBV27; J: TRBJ1-5; D: TRBD1; size: -; length: 15; CDR3: CASSFLGQTNQPQHF; DNA: TGTGCCAGCAGTTTTTTGGGACAGACTAATCAGCCCCAGCATTTT
V: TRBV7-9; J: TRBJ2-7; D: -; size: -; length: 17; CDR3: CASSSPAGAHPNYEQYF; DNA: TGTGCCAGCAGCTCCCCCGCAGGGGCTCATCCTAACTACGAGCAGTACTTC
V: TRBV6-5; J: TRBJ2-7; D: TRBD2; size: few; length: 15; CDR3: CASSYRDGGGYEQYF; DNA: TGTGCCAGCAGTTACCGGGATGGGGGGGGATACGAGCAGTACTTC
V: TRBV7-7; J: TRBJ2-3; D: -; size: -; length: 13; CDR3: CASSANPGDTQYF; DNA: TGTGCTAGCAGCGCAAACCCAGGGGATACGCAGTATTTT
V: TRBV27; J: TRBJ2-1; D: -; size: once; length: 16; CDR3: CASSLSLARSRTEQFF; DNA: TGTGCCAGCAGTTTGAGCCTAGCGCGGTCCCGGACGGAGCAGTTCTTC
V: TRBV3-1/TRBV3-2; J: TRBJ1-6; D: -; size: -; length: 15; CDR3: CASSLGSSRNSPLHF; DNA: TGTGCCAGCAGTCTAGGGAGCTCGCGTAATTCACCCCTCCACTTT